Listed below are T cell receptor beta chains from one sample, sequenced in a study of identical twins. TCRdb re-analysed the 5' RACE reads in MiXCR, keeping a single row per CDR3 protein. Seen here are 550,000 to 700,000 distinct CDR3 sequences, 7.5% to 10% observed once, and the top ten hold around 3.1%. Another study also made use of these data, one on yellow fever vaccine responses in identical twins.

The sequencing sample was made of PBMCs. The receptors come from a woman under 30 in good health. The CDR3 runs from the conserved cysteine through the conserved F or W. Each record gives: J gene, clone size, D gene, V gene, CDR3 protein, CDR3 DNA. The D gene is left open where the match is weak. Not every row has a clone size; where given, it reads once, few, many or a size class.

J: TRBJ2-3
size: few
D: .
V: TRBV7-2
CDR3: CASSLALGETDTQYF
DNA: TGTGCCAGCAGCTTAGCGCTGGGCGAGACAGATACGCAGTATTTT

J: TRBJ1-2
size: few
D: .
V: TRBV6-5
CDR3: CASSYVRAAQNGYTF
DNA: TGTGCCAGCAGTTACGTGCGGGCAGCTCAAAATGGCTACACCTTC

J: TRBJ2-7
size: .
D: .
V: TRBV20-1
CDR3: CSAHTREGQGSYEQYF
DNA: TGCAGTGCTCACACTCGGGAGGGACAGGGCTCCTACGAGCAGTACTTC

J: TRBJ2-4
size: many
D: .
V: TRBV28
CDR3: CASSYFGTVAKNIQYF
DNA: TGTGCCAGCAGTTACTTCGGGACGGTAGCCAAAAACATTCAGTACTTC

J: TRBJ2-4
size: many
D: .
V: TRBV5-6
CDR3: CASSPRTPGAKNIQYF
DNA: TGTGCCAGCAGCCCCCGCACCCCGGGAGCCAAAAACATTCAGTACTTC

J: TRBJ2-7
size: .
D: TRBD2
V: TRBV27
CDR3: CASSLYRGKGRESTYEQYF
DNA: TGTGCCAGCAGTTTATATCGTGGGAAAGGGCGGGAGAGTACCTACGAGCAGTACTTC

J: TRBJ2-3
size: many
D: .
V: TRBV12-3/TRBV12-4
CDR3: CASSLAQGSTDTQYF
DNA: TGTGCCAGCAGTTTGGCGCAGGGGAGCACAGATACGCAGTATTTT

J: TRBJ2-3
size: many
D: .
V: TRBV20-1
CDR3: CSASYRAADTQYF
DNA: TGCAGTGCTAGTTACCGTGCGGCAGATACGCAGTATTTT

J: TRBJ2-7
size: few
D: .
V: TRBV29-1
CDR3: CSVEDQAQRPYEQYF
DNA: TGCAGCGTTGAAGATCAGGCCCAGCGCCCCTACGAGCAGTACTTC

J: TRBJ1-6
size: many
D: TRBD1
V: TRBV12-3/TRBV12-4
CDR3: CASRSEGANSPLHF
DNA: TGTGCCAGCAGGAGCGAGGGGGCTAATTCACCCCTCCACTTT

J: TRBJ1-1
size: .
D: .
V: TRBV7-9
CDR3: CASSPIGGATEAFF
DNA: TGTGCCAGCAGCCCGATAGGAGGGGCTACTGAAGCTTTCTTT

J: TRBJ2-6
size: few
D: TRBD1
V: TRBV5-1
CDR3: CASSAGQGSGANVLTF
DNA: TGCGCCAGCAGCGCCGGACAGGGTTCTGGGGCCAACGTCCTGACTTTC

J: TRBJ2-3
size: few
D: TRBD2
V: TRBV5-6
CDR3: CASSLPGLADTDTQYF
DNA: TGTGCCAGCAGCCTCCCGGGACTAGCGGACACAGATACGCAGTATTTT

J: TRBJ2-1
size: many
D: .
V: TRBV12-3/TRBV12-4
CDR3: CASSSGPLYNEQFF
DNA: TGTGCCAGCAGTTCGGGACCGCTCTACAATGAGCAGTTCTTC

J: TRBJ2-4
size: many
D: TRBD2
V: TRBV5-1
CDR3: CASSREGRNIQYF
DNA: TGCGCCAGCAGCCGGGAGGGGAGAAACATTCAGTACTTC

J: TRBJ2-7
size: few
D: .
V: TRBV20-1
CDR3: CSARVDSSYEQYF
DNA: TGCAGTGCTAGAGTGGACAGCTCCTACGAGCAGTACTTC

J: TRBJ2-3
size: .
D: TRBD2
V: TRBV20-1
CDR3: CSAKWTSGTDTQYF
DNA: TGCAGTGCTAAATGGACTAGCGGCACAGATACGCAGTATTTT

J: TRBJ2-5
size: few
D: TRBD1
V: TRBV28
CDR3: CASSTIDRGRETQYF
DNA: TGTGCCAGCAGTACAATTGACAGGGGGCGGGAGACCCAGTACTTC

J: TRBJ2-3
size: many
D: .
V: TRBV27
CDR3: CASSFASTDTQYF
DNA: TGTGCCAGCAGCTTTGCTAGCACAGATACGCAGTATTTT

J: TRBJ1-6
size: many
D: .
V: TRBV6-5
CDR3: CASSYEVGGNSPLHF
DNA: TGTGCCAGCAGTTACGAAGTGGGCGGGAATTCACCCCTCCACTTT

J: TRBJ2-7
size: .
D: TRBD2
V: TRBV5-1
CDR3: CASSLTSVRSYEQYF
DNA: TGCGCCAGCTCCTTGACTAGCGTGAGAAGCTACGAGCAGTACTTC

J: TRBJ2-1
size: many
D: TRBD2
V: TRBV5-1
CDR3: CASSLEWGGGYEQFF
DNA: TGCGCCAGCAGCTTGGAATGGGGCGGGGGATATGAGCAGTTCTTC

J: TRBJ2-3
size: many
D: TRBD2
V: TRBV5-1
CDR3: CASSFSAGGMSTQYF
DNA: TGCGCCAGCAGCTTTTCAGCGGGAGGGATGAGCACGCAGTATTTT

J: TRBJ1-2
size: few
D: .
V: TRBV5-5
CDR3: CASSLEGRVEGYTF
DNA: TGTGCCAGCAGCTTGGAGGGGAGGGTGGAAGGCTACACCTTC